A selection of T cell receptor beta chains follows, all from one sample in a study of control samples from healthy donors and cancer patients. Here immunoSEQ multiplex PCR was the method, and the copy in TCRdb shows in-frame clones only, minus some. The sample has some 250,000 clones; roughly 87% are singletons. Source material: PBMCs. The source is a woman in her sixties or seventies with lung cancer. CDR3s include the opening cysteine and the closing phenylalanine or tryptophan. Each record gives: D gene, clone size, J gene, V gene, CDR3 protein, CDR3 DNA. The D gene is left open where the match is weak. The size entry is marked missing in some rows and otherwise reads once, few, many or a size class.

>-|once|TRBJ1-1|TRBV5-1
CASSREEASAFRRTEAFF
TGCGCCAGCAGCCGGGAGGAGGCCAGCGCGTTTAGGCGCACTGAAGCTTTCTTT
>TRBD2|once|TRBJ2-7|TRBV6-5
CASSSMPRGLAGWQYF
TGTGCCAGCAGTTCCATGCCAAGGGGACTAGCGGGGTGGCAGTACTTC
>-|-|TRBJ1-5|TRBV2
CASSGGGGNQPQHF
TGTGCCAGCAGCGGAGGAGGCGGGAATCAGCCCCAGCATTTT
>-|-|TRBJ2-1|TRBV6-5
CASSYRRGDFEQFF
TGTGCCAGCAGTTATAGGAGGGGGGATTTTGAGCAGTTCTTC
>-|-|TRBJ2-3|TRBV5-1
CASSLDVGAGDTQYF
TGCGCCAGCAGCTTGGACGTGGGGGCGGGAGATACGCAGTATTTT
>-|-|TRBJ1-1|TRBV6-1
CASSEAGVRTEAFF
TGTGCCAGCAGTGAAGCAGGGGTCCGGACTGAAGCTTTCTTT
>TRBD2|-|TRBJ2-1|TRBV7-2
CASRPRVTSGGLNEQFF
TGTGCCAGCAGACCACGGGTTACTAGCGGGGGACTCAATGAGCAGTTCTTC
>-|-|TRBJ1-2|TRBV5-1
CASSSGVAGMRYGYTF
TGCGCCAGCAGCTCTGGAGTGGCAGGGATGAGATATGGCTACACCTTC
>-|-|TRBJ1-6|TRBV5-1
CASSLQKNSPLHF
TGCGCCAGCAGCTTGCAGAAAAATTCACCCCTCCACTTT
>-|-|TRBJ2-6|TRBV4-2
CASSQQEHSGANVLTF
TGTGCCAGCAGCCAACAAGAACACTCTGGGGCCAACGTCCTGACTTTC
>-|-|TRBJ2-7|TRBV2
CASSPEVNYEQYF
TGTGCCAGCAGCCCCGAGGTTAATTACGAGCAGTACTTC
>-|once|TRBJ1-2|TRBV18
CASSLGEYGYTF
TGTGCCAGCTCTTTAGGGGAATATGGCTACACCTTC
>-|-|TRBJ2-1|TRBV7-7
CASSPTEGEQFF
TGTGCCAGCAGCCCTACTGAGGGTGAGCAGTTCTTC
>-|-|TRBJ2-2|TRBV24-1
CATSDYGGANTGELFF
TGTGCCACCAGTGATTACGGCGGGGCGAACACCGGGGAGCTGTTTTTT
>-|-|TRBJ1-1|TRBV28
CASSFIVNTEAFF
TGTGCCAGCAGTTTCATAGTGAACACTGAAGCTTTCTTT
>-|once|TRBJ1-1|TRBV5-1
CASSLDYGAQTEAFF
TGCGCCAGCAGCTTGGACTACGGGGCGCAGACTGAAGCTTTCTTT
>-|-|TRBJ1-2|TRBV3-1/TRBV3-2
CASSLDSHGYTF
TGTGCCAGCAGCCTGGACAGCCATGGCTACACCTTC
>TRBD2|once|TRBJ2-3|TRBV5-1
CASRTSTSGKGTQYF
TGCGCCAGCAGGACTTCGACTAGCGGGAAGGGCACGCAGTATTTT
>-|-|TRBJ1-2|TRBV11-2
CASSLAGLGGYTF
TGTGCCAGCAGCTTAGCCGGGCTCGGAGGCTACACCTTC
>-|-|TRBJ2-2|TRBV5-1
CASSLHRVTGELFF
TGCGCCAGCAGCCTCCACAGGGTCACCGGGGAGCTGTTTTTT
>-|-|TRBJ1-1|TRBV5-1
CASSLSGGQGTEAFF
TGCGCCAGCAGCTTGTCGGGGGGCCAAGGCACTGAAGCTTTCTTT
>-|-|TRBJ2-5|TRBV10-3
CAISDREETQYF
TGTGCCATCAGTGACAGGGAGGAGACCCAGTACTTC
>-|-|TRBJ1-1|TRBV9
CASSAQGSLNTEAFF
TGTGCCAGCAGCGCCCAGGGCAGCCTGAACACTGAAGCTTTCTTT
>-|-|TRBJ2-7|TRBV18
CASSPDQNTEQYF
TGTGCCAGCTCACCTGACCAGAATACAGAGCAGTACTTC
>-|-|TRBJ1-1|TRBV5-1
CASRPTTRDTEAFF
TGCGCCAGCAGACCAACTACCAGGGATACTGAAGCTTTCTTT
>TRBD1|-|TRBJ1-1|TRBV2
CASMGQGNTEAFF
TGTGCCAGCATGGGACAGGGGAACACTGAAGCTTTCTTT
>TRBD1|-|TRBJ2-1|TRBV9
CASSPRQGYYNEQFF
TGTGCCAGCAGCCCAAGACAGGGCTACTACAATGAGCAGTTCTTC
>-|-|TRBJ1-6|TRBV5-1
CASSLDGGANSPLHF
TGCGCCAGCAGCTTGGATGGAGGGGCTAATTCACCTCTCCACTTT
>TRBD2|-|TRBJ2-5|TRBV5-4
CASSPPAGGMETQYF
TGTGCCAGCAGCCCGCCGGCGGGGGGTATGGAGACCCAGTACTTC
>TRBD1|-|TRBJ1-4|TRBV9
CASSVTPGTGAGKLFF
TGTGCCAGCAGCGTTACCCCCGGGACAGGGGCAGGAAAACTGTTTTTT
>TRBD1|-|TRBJ2-6|TRBV7-3
CASSFPPYQGAGANVLTF
TGTGCCAGCAGCTTCCCACCATACCAGGGGGCTGGGGCCAACGTCCTGACTTTC
>TRBD2|-|TRBJ2-7|TRBV9
CASSQAGSGGVYEQYF
TGTGCCAGCAGCCAGGCGGGTAGCGGGGGTGTCTACGAGCAGTACTTC
>TRBD1|-|TRBJ1-5|TRBV5-6
CASSSRKNRGGSNQPQHF
TGTGCCAGCAGCTCAAGAAAGAACAGGGGGGGTAGCAATCAGCCCCAGCATTTT
>-|-|TRBJ2-1|TRBV29-1
CSVGRSSYNEQFF
TGCAGCGTTGGGAGAAGCTCCTACAATGAGCAGTTCTTC
>-|-|TRBJ1-3|TRBV3-1/TRBV3-2
CASSPSGNTIYF
TGTGCCAGCAGCCCGTCTGGAAACACCATATATTTT
>-|-|TRBJ1-4|TRBV5-1
CASSLQGPNAATNEKLFF
TGCGCCAGCAGCTTGCAGGGCCCAAATGCGGCAACTAATGAAAAACTGTTTTTT
>-|-|TRBJ1-5|TRBV7-3
CASSLEDIMNQPQHF
TGTGCCAGCAGCCTAGAGGACATTATGAATCAGCCCCAGCATTTT
>TRBD1|-|TRBJ1-3|TRBV7-9
CASSIRGRGNTIYF
TGTGCCAGCAGCATCAGGGGGCGGGGAAACACCATATATTTT
>-|-|TRBJ1-2|TRBV7-9
CASSRDGGGYTF
TGTGCCAGCAGCAGGGACGGTGGGGGCTACACCTTC
>TRBD2|-|TRBJ2-1|TRBV4-2
CASSQDPAGGQNEQFF
TGTGCCAGCAGCCAAGATCCAGCGGGAGGACAAAATGAGCAGTTCTTC
>-|-|TRBJ1-2|TRBV18
CASSPNGGAYGYTF
TGTGCCAGCTCACCTAATGGGGGCGCCTATGGCTACACCTTC
>-|-|TRBJ1-4|TRBV3-1/TRBV3-2
CASSQGSRAPNEKLFF
TGTGCCAGCAGCCAAGGATCCCGTGCGCCTAATGAAAAACTGTTTTTT
>-|once|TRBJ2-5|TRBV24-1
CATSDPLRAPRTQYF
TGTGCCACCAGTGACCCCTTGCGGGCCCCGCGGACCCAGTACTTC
>TRBD2|-|TRBJ2-7|TRBV2
CASTGGTTVYEQYF
TGTGCCAGCACGGGAGGGACGACAGTATACGAGCAGTACTTC
>-|-|TRBJ1-3|TRBV30
CAWRHRDQGNTIYF
TGTGCCTGGAGGCACCGGGACCAAGGAAACACCATATATTTT
>-|-|TRBJ2-3|TRBV27
CASSLENLSTDTQYF
TGTGCCAGCAGTTTGGAGAACCTGAGCACAGATACGCAGTATTTT